The sequence of this T cell receptor beta chain was determined in a study of T cell responses to AZD1222 COVID-19 vaccine. General study findings and limits: Regions 160-218 and 743-854 dominated among vaccine-associated CD4 TCRs spanning spike. White British ancestry dominated among donors, who included more females, and clonal diversity was possibly underestimated. The study sampled repertoires only after the peak T cell response.

Comments on this clone: No antigen is known for it.

The assay was immunoSEQ multiplex PCR, and TCRdb's table has in-frame clones only and misses some. The table lists about 150,000 clones, about 89% of them singletons. V dropped 8 bases and J dropped 2; count of bases not matched to a gene: 5. Germline loops: CDR1 MNHEY, CDR2 SVGAGI. There are 13 residues in the CDR3. This chain links TRBV6-5 with TRBJ2-7; TRBD1 aligns across 8 bases. Sequenced here: peripheral blood, sampled on day 0 of AZD1222 vaccination. The receptor comes from an adult in good health. The CDR3 nucleotides are TGTGCCAGCTCCGGGACAGGCACCTACGAGCAGTACTTC. It yields the protein CASSGTGTYEQYF.